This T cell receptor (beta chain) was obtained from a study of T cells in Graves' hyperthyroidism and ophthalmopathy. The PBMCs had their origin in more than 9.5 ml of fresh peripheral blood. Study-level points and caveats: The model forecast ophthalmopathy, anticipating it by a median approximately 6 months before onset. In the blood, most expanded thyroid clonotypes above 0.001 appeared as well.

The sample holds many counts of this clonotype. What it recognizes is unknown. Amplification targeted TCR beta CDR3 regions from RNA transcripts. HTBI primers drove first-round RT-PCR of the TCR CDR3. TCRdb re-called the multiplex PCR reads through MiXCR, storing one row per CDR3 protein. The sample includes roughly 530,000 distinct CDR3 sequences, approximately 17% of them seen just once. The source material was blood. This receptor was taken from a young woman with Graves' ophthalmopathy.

DNA of the CDR3: TGTGCCAGCAGTTCCTCGATCTCTAGAGTTTACGAGCAGTACTTC. This gives the protein CASSSSISRVYEQYF. The V call is TRBV6-1, the J call TRBJ2-7; D is unclear. From germline, CDR1 is MNHNS and CDR2 SASEGT. The CDR3 has 15 amino acids. V gave up 5 bases and J gave up 4 bases, with 18 bases separating them.